This T cell receptor beta chain emerged from a study of shared clonotypes between healthy human individuals (dated by TCRdb to the early 2020s). Background for the entire study: The cohort included three men and a couple of women between 18 and 49 years of age. Per donor, three plates each were used for CD4 naive and CD4 memory, two for CD8 naive, and one for CD8 memory. To estimate repertoire size and how much clonotype sharing occurs between individuals, the study deeply sequenced the blood TCR repertoires of roughly 5 healthy adults. Libraries were prepared and TCR repertoires were sequenced by different laboratories using diverse techniques, in order to increase sequencing depth and limit assay-specific biases. Each donor's leukapheresis produced roughly between roughly 0.85 and 9.5 billion PBMCs. The paper as a whole reports these results and caveats: When four donors were compared, the shared fraction of clonotypes was approximately 5% for naive CD4, 3.5% to 4% for naive CD8, roughly 2.5% for memory CD4, and around 0.37% for memory CD8. Compared with non-shared clonotypes, the clonotypes found in all four sorted-subset donors had higher generation probabilities. Only blood was sampled, and tissue TCR repertoires likely differ from those in blood. Rarefaction of sorted-subset datasets indicated incomplete sequencing despite the large sequencing depth. Pairwise subsampling led to the expectation that sequencing depth would affect the degree of clonotype sharing among donors. Because the study included only a small number of donors, the genetic and exposure-history diversity represented was limited. Naive subsets generally had larger estimated clonotype richness than memory subsets did.

Taken from cysteine to phenylalanine, the CDR3 has 12 residues. The kept DNA is CDR3 alone, 36 bases in frame from the first base. CDR1 and CDR2 were assigned from the germline V gene (reference sequence) as SEHNR and FQNEAQ. A distance of 11 bases separates the germline ends of V and J, which lose 4 bases and 7 bases respectively. The donors were healthy, HIV-negative adults with no recently reported acute infections or vaccinations. Every donor was a Caucasian adult residing in Nashville, Tennessee, USA. CD4+ T cells were enriched by magnetic negative selection; naive cells were then positively selected on CD45RA, and the negative fraction formed the memory subset. After blood collection by leukapheresis, PBMCs were isolated using Ficoll-Histopaque density gradient centrifugation and then cryopreserved in the vapor phase of liquid nitrogen. Purity and quantity of every magnetically sorted T cell population were checked by analytical flow cytometry. From each sorted fraction, genomic DNA was isolated and quantified by UV absorbance on a Nanodrop 2000c.

Using the deep immunoSEQ assay, TCR CDR3 regions were amplified from genomic DNA by multiplex PCR. Genomic DNA extracted from each cell subset was distributed evenly over all wells of several immunoSEQ 96-well plates, and each plate served as one replicate. For sorted subsets, around 200 ng genomic DNA, equal to tens of thousands of T cell genomes, was loaded into each replicate PCR. Purified libraries were measured with a Qubit 3.0 fluorometer, size-checked on a Bioanalyzer 2100, and measured again with the KAPA Library Quantification kit. Each immunoSEQ 96-well plate was sequenced on its own single-read 150-cycle Illumina NextSeq 550 flow cell. The paper's data handling went like this. Because the immunoSEQ output held only junctional sequences and lacked quality scores, the filtering could not match the filtering applied to full-length reads. To assign V/J genes and CDR3, sequences were annotated using PyIR, a Python wrapper for IgBLAST v1.9, with IMGT germline references. Reads were filtered out if the reads had weak V/J assignments (E-value above 1e-6), no CDR3, stop codons, out-of-frame junctions, or ambiguous translated residues. V3J clonotypes were defined as sequences sharing the same inferred V gene, J gene, and CDR3 amino acid sequence. To compute the percentage overlap between repertoires, the number of shared unique clonotypes was divided by the size of the smaller repertoire. RTK rarefaction, the Chao1 estimator, and Recon v2.1 estimates of unobserved clonotypes were used to assess repertoire richness. Generation probabilities for all TCRbeta clonotypes obtained by the gDNA method from a handful of donors were computed using OLGA. This is the immuneACCESS table as TCRdb keeps it, with only in-frame sequences that have V and J called. A part of the clones is gone; compared with another copy, unresolved V genes explain less than half, and the rest is unexplained. Clone size and V and J calls were adopted from that table, with D and trimming inferred from the DNA. This sample lists roughly 680,000 clones; over 60% were detected once. The ten biggest clones cover around 1.7% of the sample.

Comment on this clone: Its antigen is still unknown. Base-call qualities are not available, and no considerably larger clone is one nucleotide away.

The sample was memory CD4+ T cells sorted from blood. The sample's cell subset or site label, decoded: CD45RA-negative fraction. Recombination linked TRBV7-9 to TRBJ2-7, with the D gene call left open. The TCR was taken from a woman aged 25 to 39 in good health. The CDR3 region reads CASSSELWEQYF. In nucleotide form, the sequence is TGTGCCAGCAGCTCGGAGTTGTGGGAGCAGTACTTC.